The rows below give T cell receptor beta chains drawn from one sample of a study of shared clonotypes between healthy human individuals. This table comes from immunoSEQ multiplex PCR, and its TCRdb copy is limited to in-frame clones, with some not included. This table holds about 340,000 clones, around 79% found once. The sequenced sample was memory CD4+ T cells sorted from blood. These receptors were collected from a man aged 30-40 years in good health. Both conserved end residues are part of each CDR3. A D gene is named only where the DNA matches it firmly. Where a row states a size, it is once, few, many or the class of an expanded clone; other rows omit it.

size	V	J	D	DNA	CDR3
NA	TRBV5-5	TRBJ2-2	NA	TGTGCCAGCAGCTTGGCCGGAAAGTTGAACACCGGGGAGCTGTTTTTT	CASSLAGKLNTGELFF
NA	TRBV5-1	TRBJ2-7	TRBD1	TGCGCCAGCAGCTCGGACAGGGGAGCCTACGAGCAGTACTTC	CASSSDRGAYEQYF
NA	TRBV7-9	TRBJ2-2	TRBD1	TGTGCCAGCAGCTTACCCGGGACAGGACGAGGGTCCGGGGAGCTGTTTTTT	CASSLPGTGRGSGELFF
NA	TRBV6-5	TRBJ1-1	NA	TGTGCCAGCAGTTCCTTGGTGTCGGGCACTGAAGCTTTCTTT	CASSSLVSGTEAFF
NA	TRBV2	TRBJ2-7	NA	TGTGCCAGCAGTGAATTTGACAGGAGCTCCTACGAGCAGTACTTC	CASSEFDRSSYEQYF
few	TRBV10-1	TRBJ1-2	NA	TGCGCCAGCAGTGAGTCAGGGAACTATGGCTACACCTTC	CASSESGNYGYTF
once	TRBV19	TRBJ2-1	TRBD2	TGTGCCAGTAGTATGACCCAACTAGCGGGAGAACTCAATGAGCAGTTCTTC	CASSMTQLAGELNEQFF
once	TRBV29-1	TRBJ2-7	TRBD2	TGCAGCGCGAGACTAGCGGGAGGGACCGAGCAGTACTTC	CSARLAGGTEQYF
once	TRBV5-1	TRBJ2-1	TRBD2	TGCGCCAGCAGCCGACTAGCGCTCAGCTCCTACAATGAGCAGTTCTTC	CASSRLALSSYNEQFF
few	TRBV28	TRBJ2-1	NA	TGTGCCAGCAGTCCGACTAGACCCTACAATGAGCAGTTCTTC	CASSPTRPYNEQFF
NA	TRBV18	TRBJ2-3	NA	TGTGCCAGCTCACCAGCTTCGTCCACAGATACGCAGTATTTT	CASSPASSTDTQYF
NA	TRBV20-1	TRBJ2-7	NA	TGCAGTGCTAGTGACTTGCCCGAGCAGTACTTC	CSASDLPEQYF
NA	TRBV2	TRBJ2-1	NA	TGTGCCAGCTCGGGAGGTACAGGGGCAATGGGGAACAATGAGCAGTTCTTC	CASSGGTGAMGNNEQFF
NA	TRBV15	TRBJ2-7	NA	TGTGCCACCAGCAGAGGGTACGGAAGTGCGGTTGTTCGACAGGGAGGAAGGACCTACGAGCAGTACTTC	CATSRGYGSAVVRQGGRTYEQYF
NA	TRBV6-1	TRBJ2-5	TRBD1	TGTGCCAGCAGTGAACCCGGACAGGGGCGGGAGACCCAGTACTTC	CASSEPGQGRETQYF
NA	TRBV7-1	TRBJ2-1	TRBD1	TGTGCCAGCAGCACCCGACAGGGGAATGAGCAGTTCTTC	CASSTRQGNEQFF
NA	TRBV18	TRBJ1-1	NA	TGTGCCAGCTCACGGGGTCAGGGGAACACTGAAGCTTTCTTT	CASSRGQGNTEAFF
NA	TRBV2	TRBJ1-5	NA	TGTGCCAGCAGGGAACAGGGTGGGTGGAATCAGCCCCAGCATTTT	CASREQGGWNQPQHF
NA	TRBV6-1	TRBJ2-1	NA	TGTGCCAGCAGAGTCGACAGGACCAATGAGCAGTTCTTC	CASRVDRTNEQFF
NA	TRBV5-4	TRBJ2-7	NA	TGTGCCAGCAGCTTCGGGGGCCCATTTAAGGGGACCTACGAGCAGTACTTC	CASSFGGPFKGTYEQYF
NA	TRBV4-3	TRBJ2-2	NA	TGCGCCAGCAGCAAACTCCTCACAGGGCCCGGGGAGCTGTTTTTT	CASSKLLTGPGELFF
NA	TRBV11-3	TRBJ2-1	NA	TGTGCCAGCAGCTCATATACCGGGGAGCAGTTCTTC	CASSSYTGEQFF
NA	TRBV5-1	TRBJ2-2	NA	TGCGCCAGCAGCTTGTCACGCGCGAACACCGGGGAGCTGTTTTTT	CASSLSRANTGELFF
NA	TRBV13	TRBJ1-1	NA	TGTGCCAGCAGCTTATGGAGGGGAGGCAACACTGAAGCTTTCTTT	CASSLWRGGNTEAFF
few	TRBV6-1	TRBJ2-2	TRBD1	TGTGCCAGCAGTGTTCAGGGGGACACCGGGGAGCTGTTTTTT	CASSVQGDTGELFF
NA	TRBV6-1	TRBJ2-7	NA	TGTGCCAGCAGTGAAAAGGCCTACGAGCAGTACTTC	CASSEKAYEQYF
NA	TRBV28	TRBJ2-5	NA	TGTGCCAGCAGTTCGACACGGTTCCAAGAGACCCAGTACTTC	CASSSTRFQETQYF
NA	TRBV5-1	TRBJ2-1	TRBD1	TGCGCCAGCAGCCTCGGGACAGGGGGCTACAATGAGCAGTTCTTC	CASSLGTGGYNEQFF
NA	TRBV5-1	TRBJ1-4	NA	TGCGCCAGCAGCTTGGGGGGTAGTAATGAAAAACTGTTTTTT	CASSLGGSNEKLFF
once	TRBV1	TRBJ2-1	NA	TGCACCAGCAGCCAAGGTCCTAGCGGGAGCGAGGCCTACAATGAGCAGTTCTTC	CTSSQGPSGSEAYNEQFF
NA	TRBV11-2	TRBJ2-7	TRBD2	TGTGCCAGCAGCCGCCGTGCGGGAGCCAGTCTCGAGCAGTACTTC	CASSRRAGASLEQYF
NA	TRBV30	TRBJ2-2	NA	TGTGCCTGGGCCGGGTTGCAAGGGGCCACCGGGGAGCTGTTTTTT	CAWAGLQGATGELFF
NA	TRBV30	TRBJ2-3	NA	TGTGCCGCCCAGGGCGATACGCAGTATTTT	CAAQGDTQYF
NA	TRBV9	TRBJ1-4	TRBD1	TGTGCCAGCAGCTCACCACAGGGGGAGACTAATGAAAAACTGTTTTTT	CASSSPQGETNEKLFF
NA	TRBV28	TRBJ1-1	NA	TGTGCCAGCACTCGGACACCCGGGACTGAAGCTTTCTTT	CASTRTPGTEAFF
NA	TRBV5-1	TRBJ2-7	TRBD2	TGCGCCAGCAGCAGGGGACTAGCGGGTGTTTACGAGCAGTACTTC	CASSRGLAGVYEQYF
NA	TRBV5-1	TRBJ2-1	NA	TGCGCCAGCAGCCTGGACCTGAATGAGCAGTTCTTC	CASSLDLNEQFF
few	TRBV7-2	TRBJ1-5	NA	TGTGCCAGCAGCTTAGCTTTGGGTTATCAGCCCCAGCATTTT	CASSLALGYQPQHF
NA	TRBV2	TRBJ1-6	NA	TGTGCCAGCAGTTTTGGGAATAATTCACCCCTCCACTTT	CASSFGNNSPLHF
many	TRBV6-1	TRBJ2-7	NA	TGTGCCAGCAGTGAAATGGGAGTGGGCGAGCAGTACTTC	CASSEMGVGEQYF
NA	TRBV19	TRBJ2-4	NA	TGTGCCAGCGAGACAGCTTCGTTTGGCAAAAACATTCAGTACTTC	CASETASFGKNIQYF
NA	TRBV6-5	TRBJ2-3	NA	TGTGCCAGCACCTCTTCGGGATCTATCACAGATACGCAGTATTTT	CASTSSGSITDTQYF
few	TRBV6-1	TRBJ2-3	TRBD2	TGTGCCAGCAGTGGGCCGGTACTAGCGGGTTTCACAGATACGCAGTATTTT	CASSGPVLAGFTDTQYF
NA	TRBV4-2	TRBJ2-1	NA	TGTGCCAGCAGCCAAGAAGCTAGGGGTAACAATGAGCAGTTCTTC	CASSQEARGNNEQFF
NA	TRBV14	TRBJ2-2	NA	TGTGCCAGCAGCCGCTCCCGGGAGTTCCCCGGGGAGCTGTTTTTT	CASSRSREFPGELFF
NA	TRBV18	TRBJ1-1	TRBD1	TGTGCCAGCTCACCACCGAGAGGTGCAGGGGGCATGGTTACTGAAGCTTTCTTT	CASSPPRGAGGMVTEAFF
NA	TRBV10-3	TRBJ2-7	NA	TGTGCCATATCAGAGCAGCCGGGTCCTTCCTACGAGCAGTACTTC	CAISEQPGPSYEQYF
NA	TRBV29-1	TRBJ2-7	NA	TGCAGCGTGTCTATTTGGGGTTTGGACGAGCAGTACTTC	CSVSIWGLDEQYF
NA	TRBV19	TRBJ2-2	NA	TGTGCCAGTAGTATGGTTTCGGGATGGACCGGGGAGCTGTTTTTT	CASSMVSGWTGELFF
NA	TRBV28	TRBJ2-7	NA	TGTGCCAGCGGTGGGATTACCTACGAGCAGTACTTC	CASGGITYEQYF
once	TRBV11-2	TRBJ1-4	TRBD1	TGTGCCAGCAGCCCCGAGGACAGGGTTGAAAAACTGTTTTTT	CASSPEDRVEKLFF
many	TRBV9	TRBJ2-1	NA	TGTGCCAGCAGCGTAGAAGCCCCAAGGGGGGCTCAGTTCTTC	CASSVEAPRGAQFF
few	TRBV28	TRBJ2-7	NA	TGTGCCAGCGGAACCGGCCTCCGCTACGAGCAGTACTTC	CASGTGLRYEQYF
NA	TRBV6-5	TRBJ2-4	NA	TGTGCCAGCAGTTCCTCGTGGGGTGGCGGAAACATTCAGTACTTC	CASSSSWGGGNIQYF
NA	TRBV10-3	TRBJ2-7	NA	TGTGCCACCGCGATGGGGGCAGACTACGAGCAGTACTTC	CATAMGADYEQYF